The next 25 T cell receptor beta chains were all read from a single sample in a study of identical twins (dated by TCRdb to the mid-2010s). Libraries came from 5' RACE. TCRdb shows the sequencer as Illumina HiSeq 2000. TCRdb cleaned the public reads at Q25 with fastp, built clones with MiXCR and kept in-frame beta chains. Entries are consolidated by CDR3 protein sequence, retaining the most common genes and DNA. This sample lists about 920,000 distinct CDR3 sequences; about 12% were detected once. Under 2% of the sample is taken by the ten largest. These data also formed part of another study, on yellow fever vaccine responses in identical twins.

The specimen sequenced was PBMCs. The receptors were sampled from a woman younger than 30 in good health.

This clonotype occurred many times. The chain joins TRBV25-1 to TRBJ2-1; 8 bases line up with TRBD1. V lost 3 bases and J lost 8; bases outside the gene matches: 12. The CDR3 totals 16 residues. Germline V gene sequence: CDR1 MGHDK, CDR2 SYGVNS. The CDR3 nucleotides are TGTGCCAGCAGTGATAGGGCCAGGGGGCTCATGGATGAGCAGTTCTTC. Its translation: CASSDRARGLMDEQFF.

The table lists this clonotype with a few counts. V usage is TRBV6-1 and J usage is TRBJ1-4; 9 bases line up with TRBD1. The length of the CDR3 is 15 residues. Germline values: CDR1 MNHNS, CDR2 SASEGT. V dropped 0 bases and J dropped 7; count of bases not matched to a gene: 3. The DNA of the CDR3 is TGTGCCAGCAGTGAAGCGGAGGACAGGGGTGAAAAACTGTTTTTT. This gives the protein CASSEAEDRGEKLFF.

This clonotype was seen only a few times. V and J are TRBV28 and TRBJ1-2; 7 nucleotides agree with TRBD1. Germline-derived CDR1 and CDR2 are MDHEN and SYDVKM. The CDR3 has 15 residues. The ends lost 4 bases at V and 7 bases at J; junction bases unmatched: 12. The CDR3 here is CASSSPPTGISGYTF. In DNA, the CDR3 is TGTGCCAGCAGTTCCCCCCCGACAGGGATAAGTGGCTACACCTTC.

The table lists this clonotype with a few counts. The V and J genes are TRBV11-2 and TRBJ2-2; D call uncertain. CDR1 SGHAT and CDR2 FQNNGV come from the germline V gene. V dropped 2 bases and J dropped 2 bases, with 6 bases sitting between them. This CDR3 is built from 14 residues. This chain's CDR3 is CASSLPLNTGELFF. The CDR3 DNA follows: TGTGCCAGCAGCTTACCCCTCAACACCGGGGAGCTGTTTTTT.

This chain links TRBV6-2 or TRBV6-3 with TRBJ2-2; 11 bases are shared with TRBD1. Trimming at V came to 6 bases and at J to 7 bases, leaving 7 bases not matched to a gene. The CDR3 covers 15 residues. CDR1 and CDR2 (germline): MNHEY, SVGEGT. For the CDR3, the DNA is TGTGCCAGCAGAAGGACAGGGGGCATAAACGGGGAGCTGTTTTTT. This sequence encodes CASRRTGGINGELFF.

The rearrangement uses TRBV7-3 and TRBJ2-7; D possibly corresponds to TRBD2 (6 bases). The CDR3 has 14 residues. CDR1 is SGHTA and CDR2 is FQGTGA in the germline V gene. With 6 bases removed from V and 5 bases from J, the gap between germline ends came to 17 bases. CDR3 residues: CASRLQEAGNEQYF. The CDR3 DNA reads as TGTGCCAGCAGGCTTCAGGAGGCGGGGAACGAGCAGTACTTC.

This clonotype was observed a few times. V and J are TRBV6-5 and TRBJ1-4, with D unclear. V lost 2 bases, J lost 8 bases, and 9 bases lay in between. The CDR3 consists of 13 residues. CDR1 is MNHEY and CDR2 is SVGAGI in the germline V gene. CDR3 amino acids: CASSYHLGEKLFF. The CDR3 nucleotides are TGTGCCAGCAGTTACCACCTTGGGGAAAAACTGTTTTTT.

The rearrangement uses TRBV7-9 and TRBJ1-3; TRBD1 agrees at 7 bases. The V segment lost 1 base and the J segment 4 bases; nucleotides outside the gene matches: 7. The CDR3 consists of 16 residues. The germline CDR1 and CDR2 sequences are SEHNR and FQNEAQ (reference sequence). The CDR3 is CASSLGAGGSGNTIYF. Here the CDR3 DNA reads TGTGCCAGCAGCTTAGGAGCAGGGGGATCGGGAAACACCATATATTTT.

This clonotype appeared a few times. This sequence joins TRBV12-3 or TRBV12-4 and TRBJ1-4; 7 nucleotides agree with TRBD1. The trim removed 4 bases at V and 5 bases at J, leaving 7 bases unmatched. This CDR3 region has 15 residues. CDR3 bases: TGTGCCAGCAGTTCCAAGGACAGGAGCAATGAAAAACTGTTTTTT. Translation gives CASSSKDRSNEKLFF.

This clonotype was seen more than once but under ten times. The CDR3 region has the DNA TGTGCCAGCAGCCAAGATGGGGTCACAGATACGCAGTATTTT. Its translation: CASSQDGVTDTQYF. The chain combines TRBV14 with TRBJ2-3; no definite D call. The CDR3 is 14 residues long. The ends were cut back, 0 bases at V and 2 bases at J, with 6 bases in the middle. Germline CDR1 SGHDN, CDR2 FVKESK.

This chain links TRBV10-3 with TRBJ2-7, with D tentatively TRBD2 (6 bases). The germline gives CDR1 ENHRY, CDR2 SYGVKD. The CDR3 runs 11 residues. The ends were cut back, 8 bases at V and 7 bases at J, with 12 bases in the middle. Here the CDR3 DNA reads TGTGCCATCCGAGGAGGGACGGAGCAGTACTTC. It encodes CAIRGGTEQYF.

This clonotype was counted only a few times. This CDR3 is CASSFLAGGTNEQFF. The CDR3 nucleotides are TGTGCCAGCAGTTTTTTAGCGGGAGGGACGAATGAGCAGTTCTTC. The gene calls are TRBV12-3 or TRBV12-4 and TRBJ2-1, with 11 bases lining up with TRBD2. This CDR3 comprises 15 residues. V lost 3 bases, J lost 7 bases, and 5 bases stayed unmatched.

This clonotype occurred once. This chain uses TRBV11-2 with TRBJ2-7; perhaps TRBD1 as D (5 bases). Trimming stripped 5 bases from V and 5 bases from J, with 16 bases between. This CDR3 has 14 amino acids. CDR1 and CDR2 from the germline V gene are SGHAT and FQNNGV. The CDR3: CASSPQGPGNEQYV. CDR3 nucleotides: TGTGCCAGCAGCCCCCAAGGCCCAGGGAACGAGCAGTACGTC.

This clonotype was seen a few times. V is TRBV19 and J is TRBJ2-5; TRBD1 aligns across 9 bases. The J segment lost 5 bases and the V segment lost 6 bases, leaving 4 bases of the junction unmatched. Germline assignment: CDR1 LNHDA and CDR2 SQIVND (reference sequence). The CDR3 runs to 13 residues. CDR3 residues: CASRRQGGETQYF. CDR3 bases: TGTGCCAGTAGGCGACAGGGGGGGGAGACCCAGTACTTC.

This clonotype was recorded a few times. This sequence joins TRBV4-1 and TRBJ2-7, with D hard to call. The germline CDR1 and CDR2 sequences are MGHRA and YSYEKL. The CDR3 runs 14 residues. Between the trimmed V and J ends, which lost 0 bases and 6 bases, there was a span of 12 bases. The CDR3 nucleotides read TGCGCCAGCAGCCAAGATTGGCTTCTGTCCGAGCAGTACTTC. Amino acid sequence: CASSQDWLLSEQYF.

A few counts support this clonotype. V and J are TRBV5-1 and TRBJ1-2; D is ambiguous. The germline V gene encodes CDR1 SGHRS and CDR2 YFSETQ. The V end lost 1 base, the J end lost 7 bases, and 14 bases lay between the germline ends. The CDR3 consists of 14 residues. Written as DNA, the CDR3 is TGCGCCAGCAGCTTGTCGGAGGGTAGAGCTGGCTACACCTTC. This encodes CASSLSEGRAGYTF.

The rearrangement joins TRBV18 to TRBJ1-2, with D perhaps TRBD1 (5 bases). CDR3 length equals 15 residues. Trimming shortened V by 5 bases and J by 2 bases, and 15 bases separated the two germline ends. Germline loops: CDR1 KGHSH, CDR2 LQKENI. Written as DNA, the CDR3 is TGTGCCAGCTCAGCAGCCAAAGGGACCAACTATGGCTACACCTTC. Translated: CASSAAKGTNYGYTF.

This clonotype was observed a few times. This sequence joins TRBV18 and TRBJ2-1; D remains ambiguous. The CDR3 runs to 16 residues. Germline values: CDR1 KGHSH, CDR2 LQKENI. V gave up 2 bases and J gave up 3 bases, with 14 bases separating them. The CDR3 sequence is CASSPNVSQGYNEQFF. The CDR3 DNA reads as TGTGCCAGCTCACCAAATGTTAGCCAAGGCTACAATGAGCAGTTCTTC.

This clonotype has a count of ten or more. This chain connects TRBV2 to TRBJ1-6, with D perhaps TRBD1 (5 bases). Germline-derived CDR1 and CDR2 are SNHLY and FYNNEI. Trimming cost V 2 bases and J 10 bases, with 12 bases left between them. The CDR3 runs 14 residues. The CDR3 reads CASSEQGGNSPLHF. Written as DNA, the CDR3 is TGTGCCAGCAGTGAACAGGGAGGAAACTCACCCCTCCACTTT. Looking up the rest from reference TRBV2 and TRBJ1-6 gives the full variable domain: EPEVTQTPSHQVTQMGQEVILRCVPISNHLYFYWYRQILGQKVEFLVSFYNNEISEKSEIFDDQFSVERPDGSNFTLKIRSTKLEDSAMYFCASSEQGGNSPLHFGNGTRLTVT.

This clonotype was seen only a few times. V is TRBV20-1 and J is TRBJ2-7; a weak D match, TRBD1 (6 bases). Between the trimmed V and J ends, which lost 3 bases and 2 bases, there was a span of 11 bases. CDR1 DFQATT and CDR2 SNEGSKA come from the germline V gene (reference sequence). The CDR3 totals 13 residues. For the CDR3, the DNA is TGCAGTGCTAGGACAGGCGAGCCCTACGAGCAGTACTTC. This gives the protein CSARTGEPYEQYF.

J is TRBJ1-2 and V is TRBV6-1; maybe TRBD1 (5 bases). V was cut by 6 bases and J by 7 bases, with 15 bases left in between. The length of the CDR3 is 13 residues. CDR1 and CDR2 (germline): MNHNS, SASEGT. In DNA, the CDR3 is TGTGCCAGCAGCAGGGACGACGGGTTTGGCTACACCTTC. Translated: CASSRDDGFGYTF.

The chain recombines TRBV6-2 or TRBV6-3 with TRBJ1-2; D perhaps matches TRBD1 (6 bases). Trimming shortened V by 8 bases and J by 2 bases, and 18 bases separated the two germline ends. Germline CDR1 MNHEY, CDR2 SVGEGT. The CDR3 consists of 15 residues. The CDR3 region has the DNA TGTGCCAGCGGGATTCTGCCGGGACAAAACTATGGCTACACCTTC. Encoded protein: CASGILPGQNYGYTF.

This clonotype was seen a handful of times. The rearrangement uses TRBV4-1 and TRBJ1-1; TRBD1 matches at 8 bases. V trimming: 1 base; J trimming: 2 bases; junction bases outside the gene matches: 6. Germline-derived CDR1 and CDR2 are MGHRA and YSYEKL. This CDR3 comprises 16 residues. The CDR3 here is CASSQADRAANTEAFF. CDR3 DNA sequence: TGCGCCAGCAGCCAAGCGGACAGGGCGGCAAACACTGAAGCTTTCTTT.

This clonotype was detected ten times or more. The chain joins TRBV4-1 to TRBJ2-2; 8 bases are a match to TRBD1. The CDR3 has 14 residues. The V gene end was trimmed by 1 base and the J gene end by 6 bases; junction bases not matched to a gene: 1. Germline assignment: CDR1 MGHRA and CDR2 YSYEKL. CDR3 sequence: CASSQGTGPGELFF. Written as DNA, the CDR3 is TGCGCCAGCAGCCAAGGGACAGGGCCCGGGGAGCTGTTTTTT.

The rearrangement joins TRBV5-4 to TRBJ2-1; D is possibly TRBD1 (6 bases). The germline CDR1 and CDR2 sequences are SGHNT and YYREEE (reference sequence). The CDR3 sequence is 16 residues long. V lost 3 bases and J 2 bases, leaving 15 bases between the germline ends. CDR3 sequence reads: CASSSAGTSPYNEQFF. The DNA of the CDR3 is TGTGCCAGCAGCTCTGCCGGGACAAGTCCCTACAATGAGCAGTTCTTC.